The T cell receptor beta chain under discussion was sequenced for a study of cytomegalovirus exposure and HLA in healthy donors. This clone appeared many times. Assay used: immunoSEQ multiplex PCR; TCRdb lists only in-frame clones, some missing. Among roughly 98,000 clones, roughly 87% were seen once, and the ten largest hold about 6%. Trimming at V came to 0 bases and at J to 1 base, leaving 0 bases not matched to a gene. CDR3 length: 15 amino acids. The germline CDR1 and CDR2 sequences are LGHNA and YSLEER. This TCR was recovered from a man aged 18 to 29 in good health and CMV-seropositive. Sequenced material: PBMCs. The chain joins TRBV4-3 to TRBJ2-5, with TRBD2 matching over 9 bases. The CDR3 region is CASSQERGGQETQYF. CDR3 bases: TGCGCCAGCAGCCAAGAGCGGGGGGGCCAAGAGACCCAGTACTTC.